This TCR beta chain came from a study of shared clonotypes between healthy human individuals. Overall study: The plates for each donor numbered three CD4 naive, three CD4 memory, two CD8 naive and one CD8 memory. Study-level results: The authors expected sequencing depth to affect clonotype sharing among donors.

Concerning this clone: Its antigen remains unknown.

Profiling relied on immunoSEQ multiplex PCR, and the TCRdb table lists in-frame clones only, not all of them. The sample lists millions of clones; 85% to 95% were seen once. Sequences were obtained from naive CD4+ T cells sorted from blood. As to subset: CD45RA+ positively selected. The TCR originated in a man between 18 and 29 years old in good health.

CDR3 residues: CASSPPGRGLFF. CDR3 nucleotide sequence: TGTGCCAGCAGTCCCCCAGGGCGGGGGCTGTTTTTT. This sequence joins TRBV9 and TRBJ2-2, with D maybe TRBD2 (6 bases). V lost 5 bases to trimming and J lost 13 bases, with 15 bases between them. Per the germline V gene, CDR1 is SGDLS and CDR2 is YYNGEE. The CDR3 consists of 12 residues.